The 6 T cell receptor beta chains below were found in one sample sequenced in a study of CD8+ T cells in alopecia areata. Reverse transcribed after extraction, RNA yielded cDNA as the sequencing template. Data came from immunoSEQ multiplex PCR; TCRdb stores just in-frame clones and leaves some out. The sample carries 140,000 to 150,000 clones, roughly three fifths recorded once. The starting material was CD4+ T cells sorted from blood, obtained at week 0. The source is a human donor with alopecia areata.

The chain's CDR3 is CASSERRPGYQPQHF. In DNA, the CDR3 is TGTGCCAGCAGTGAAAGGCGACCGGGATATCAGCCCCAGCATTTT. V usage is TRBV2 and J usage is TRBJ1-5; no definite D call. The V gene lost 2 bases and the J gene lost 5 bases, with 13 bases spanning the gap. This CDR3 region has 15 residues. Germline values: CDR1 SNHLY, CDR2 FYNNEI.

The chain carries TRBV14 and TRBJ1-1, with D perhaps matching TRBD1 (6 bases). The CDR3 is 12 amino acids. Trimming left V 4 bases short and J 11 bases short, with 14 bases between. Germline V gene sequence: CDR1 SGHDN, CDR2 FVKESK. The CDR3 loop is CASSLLGATAFF. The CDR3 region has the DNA TGTGCCAGCAGCCTCCTGGGGGCGACGGCTTTCTTT.

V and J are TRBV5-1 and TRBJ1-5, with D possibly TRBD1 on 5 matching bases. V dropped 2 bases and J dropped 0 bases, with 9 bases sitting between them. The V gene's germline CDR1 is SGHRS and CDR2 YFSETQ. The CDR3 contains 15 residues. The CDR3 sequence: CASSFTGSSNQPQHF. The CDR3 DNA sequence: TGCGCCAGCAGCTTTACAGGATCTAGCAATCAGCCCCAGCATTTT.

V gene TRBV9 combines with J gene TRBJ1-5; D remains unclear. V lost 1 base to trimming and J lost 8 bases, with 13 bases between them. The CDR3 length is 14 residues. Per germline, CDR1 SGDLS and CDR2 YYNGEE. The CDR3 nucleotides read TGTGCCAGCAGCGTAAACGTGGGGAGCGAGCCCCAGCATTTT. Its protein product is CASSVNVGSEPQHF.

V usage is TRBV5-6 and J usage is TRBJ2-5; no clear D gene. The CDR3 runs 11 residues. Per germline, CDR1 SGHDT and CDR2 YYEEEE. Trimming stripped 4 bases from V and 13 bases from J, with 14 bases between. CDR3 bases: TGTGCCAGCAGCAAGGCCCAAACTCCGTACTTC. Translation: CASSKAQTPYF.

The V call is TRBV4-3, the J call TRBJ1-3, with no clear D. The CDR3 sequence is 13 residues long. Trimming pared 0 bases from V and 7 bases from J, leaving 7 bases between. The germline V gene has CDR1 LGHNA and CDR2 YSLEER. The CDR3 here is CASSQDPGNTIYF. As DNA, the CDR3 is TGCGCCAGCAGCCAAGACCCCGGGAACACCATATATTTT.